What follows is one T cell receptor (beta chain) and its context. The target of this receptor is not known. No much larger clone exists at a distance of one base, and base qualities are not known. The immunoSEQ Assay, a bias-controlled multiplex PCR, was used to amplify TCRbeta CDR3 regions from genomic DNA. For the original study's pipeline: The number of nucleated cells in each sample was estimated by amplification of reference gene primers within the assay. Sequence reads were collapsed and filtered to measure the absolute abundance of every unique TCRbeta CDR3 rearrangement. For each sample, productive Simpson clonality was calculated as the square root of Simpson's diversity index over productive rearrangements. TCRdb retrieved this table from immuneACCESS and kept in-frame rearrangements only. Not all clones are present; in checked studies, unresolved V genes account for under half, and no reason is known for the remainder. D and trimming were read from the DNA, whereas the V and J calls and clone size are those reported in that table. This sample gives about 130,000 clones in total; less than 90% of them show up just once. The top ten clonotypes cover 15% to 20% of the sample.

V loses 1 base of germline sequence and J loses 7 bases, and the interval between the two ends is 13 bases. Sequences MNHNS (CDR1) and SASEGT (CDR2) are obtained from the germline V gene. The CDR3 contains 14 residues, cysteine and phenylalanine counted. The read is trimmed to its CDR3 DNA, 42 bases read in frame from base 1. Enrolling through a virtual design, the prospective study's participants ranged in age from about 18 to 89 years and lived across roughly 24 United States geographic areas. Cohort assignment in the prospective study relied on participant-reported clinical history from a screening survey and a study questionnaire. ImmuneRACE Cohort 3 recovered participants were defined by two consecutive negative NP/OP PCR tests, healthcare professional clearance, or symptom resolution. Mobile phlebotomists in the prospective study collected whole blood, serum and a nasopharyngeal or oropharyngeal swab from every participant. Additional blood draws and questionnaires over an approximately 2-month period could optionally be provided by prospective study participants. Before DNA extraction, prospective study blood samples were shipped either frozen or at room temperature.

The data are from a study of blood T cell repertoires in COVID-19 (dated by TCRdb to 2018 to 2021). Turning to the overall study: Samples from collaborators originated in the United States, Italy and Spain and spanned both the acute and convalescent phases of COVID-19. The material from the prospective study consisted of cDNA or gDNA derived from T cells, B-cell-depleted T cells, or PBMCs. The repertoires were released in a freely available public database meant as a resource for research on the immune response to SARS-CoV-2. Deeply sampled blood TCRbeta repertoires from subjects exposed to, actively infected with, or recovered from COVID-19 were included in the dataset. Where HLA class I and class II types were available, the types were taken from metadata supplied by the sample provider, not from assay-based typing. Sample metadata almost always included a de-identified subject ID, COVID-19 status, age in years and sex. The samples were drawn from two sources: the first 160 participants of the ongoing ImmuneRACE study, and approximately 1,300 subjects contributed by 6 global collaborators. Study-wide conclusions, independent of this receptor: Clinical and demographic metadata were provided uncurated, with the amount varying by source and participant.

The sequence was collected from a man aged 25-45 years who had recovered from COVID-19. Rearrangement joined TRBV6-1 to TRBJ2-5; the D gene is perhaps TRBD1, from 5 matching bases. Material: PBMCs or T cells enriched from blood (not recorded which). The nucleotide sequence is TGTGCCAGCAGTGAAGGTGGGATGGGGCGGACCCAGTACTTC. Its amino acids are CASSEGGMGRTQYF.